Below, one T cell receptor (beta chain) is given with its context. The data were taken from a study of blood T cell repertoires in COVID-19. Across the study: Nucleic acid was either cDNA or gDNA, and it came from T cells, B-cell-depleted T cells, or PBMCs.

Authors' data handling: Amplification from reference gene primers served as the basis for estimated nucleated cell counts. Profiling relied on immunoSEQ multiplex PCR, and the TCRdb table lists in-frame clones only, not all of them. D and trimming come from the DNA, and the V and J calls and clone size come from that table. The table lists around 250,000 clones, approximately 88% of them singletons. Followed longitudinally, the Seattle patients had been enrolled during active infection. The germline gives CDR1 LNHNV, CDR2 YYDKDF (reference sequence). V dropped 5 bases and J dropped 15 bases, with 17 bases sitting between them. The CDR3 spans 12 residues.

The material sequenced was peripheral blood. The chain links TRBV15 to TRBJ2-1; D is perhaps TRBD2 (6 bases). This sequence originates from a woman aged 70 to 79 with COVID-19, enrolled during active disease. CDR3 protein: CATSPRSGPRFF. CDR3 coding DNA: TGTGCCACCAGCCCACGTAGCGGACCCCGGTTCTTC.